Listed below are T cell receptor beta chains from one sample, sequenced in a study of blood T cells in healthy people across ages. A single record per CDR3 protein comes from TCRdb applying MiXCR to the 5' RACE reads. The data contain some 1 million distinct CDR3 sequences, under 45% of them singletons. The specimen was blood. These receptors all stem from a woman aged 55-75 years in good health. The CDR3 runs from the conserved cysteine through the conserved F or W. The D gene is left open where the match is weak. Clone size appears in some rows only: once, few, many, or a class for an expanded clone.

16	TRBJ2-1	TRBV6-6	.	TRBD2	CASSYSGLAGFNEQFF	TGTGCCAGCAGTTACTCGGGACTAGCGGGCTTTAATGAGCAGTTCTTC
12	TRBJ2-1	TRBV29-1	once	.	CSGQTSCNEQFF	TGCAGCGGACAAACGTCTTGCAATGAGCAGTTCTTC
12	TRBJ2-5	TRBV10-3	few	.	CATSPGQETQYF	TGTGCCACTTCCCCGGGACAAGAGACCCAGTACTTC
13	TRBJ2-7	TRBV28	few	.	CASSASSYNEQYF	TGTGCCAGCAGTGCGAGCTCCTACAATGAGCAGTACTTC
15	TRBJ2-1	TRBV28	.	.	CASEKRVPLGNEQFF	TGTGCCAGTGAAAAGCGGGTCCCCCTCGGGAATGAGCAGTTCTTC
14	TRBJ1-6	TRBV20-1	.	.	CSARDSFQRQTLHF	TGCAGTGCTAGAGATAGTTTCCAGCGACAGACCCTCCACTTT
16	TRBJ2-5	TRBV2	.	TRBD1	CASSEGWDRAEETQYF	TGTGCCAGCAGTGAAGGGTGGGACAGGGCGGAAGAGACCCAGTACTTC
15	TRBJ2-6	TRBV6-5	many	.	CASSYGSSGANVLTF	TGTGCCAGCAGTTACGGGAGCTCTGGGGCCAACGTCCTGACTTTC
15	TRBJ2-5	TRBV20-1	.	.	CSARGKTGTEETQYF	TGCAGTGCTAGAGGTAAAACCGGGACCGAAGAGACCCAGTACTTC
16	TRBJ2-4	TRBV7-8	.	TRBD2	CASSVGLAGEENIQYF	TGTGCCAGCAGCGTGGGACTAGCGGGAGAGGAAAACATTCAGTACTTC
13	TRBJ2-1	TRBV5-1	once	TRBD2	CASSHGGADEQFF	TGCGCCAGCAGCCACGGGGGGGCCGATGAGCAGTTCTTC
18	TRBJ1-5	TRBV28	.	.	CASSLWFGGAPSNQPQHF	TGTGCCAGCAGTTTATGGTTCGGGGGGGCCCCTAGCAATCAGCCCCAGCATTTT
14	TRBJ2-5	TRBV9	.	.	CASSVGPSQETQYF	TGTGCCAGCAGCGTAGGACCCAGCCAAGAGACCCAGTACTTC
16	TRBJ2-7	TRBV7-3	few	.	CASSAGGGISYNEQYF	TGTGCCAGCAGCGCAGGTGGTGGGATTTCATACAATGAGCAGTACTTC
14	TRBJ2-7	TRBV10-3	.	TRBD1	CAIRGDRGFDEQYF	TGTGCCATCAGGGGGGACAGGGGGTTCGACGAGCAGTACTTC
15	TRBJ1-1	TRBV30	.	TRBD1	CAWSPADRANTEAFF	TGTGCCTGGAGTCCAGCGGACAGGGCGAACACTGAAGCTTTCTTT
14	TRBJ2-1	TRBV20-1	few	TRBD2	CSASKLAGAGEQFF	TGCAGTGCTAGTAAGCTAGCGGGAGCTGGCGAGCAGTTCTTC
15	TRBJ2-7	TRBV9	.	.	CASSVGSGGVGEQYF	TGTGCCAGCAGCGTGGGGAGTGGGGGCGTCGGTGAGCAGTACTTC
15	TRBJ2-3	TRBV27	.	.	CASSFVGRAGDTQYF	TGTGCCAGCAGTTTTGTCGGGCGCGCGGGAGATACGCAGTATTTT
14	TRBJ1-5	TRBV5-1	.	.	CASSFGGIDQPQHF	TGCGCCAGCAGCTTTGGGGGGATTGATCAGCCCCAGCATTTT
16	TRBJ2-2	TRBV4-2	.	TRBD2	CASSQDPSGDTGELFF	TGTGCCAGCAGCCAAGATCCTAGCGGTGACACCGGGGAGCTGTTTTTT
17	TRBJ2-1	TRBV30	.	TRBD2	CAWSALLAGDFYNEQFF	TGTGCCTGGAGTGCCCTACTAGCGGGAGACTTCTACAATGAGCAGTTCTTC
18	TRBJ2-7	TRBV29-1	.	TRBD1	CSVEDRPGEGQGSYEQYF	TGCAGCGTTGAAGATCGTCCTGGTGAGGGACAGGGGTCCTACGAGCAGTACTTC
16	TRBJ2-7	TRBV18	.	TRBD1	CASSRGPGQGPYEQYF	TGTGCCAGCTCCCGAGGACCGGGACAGGGACCGTACGAGCAGTACTTC
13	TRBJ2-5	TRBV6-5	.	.	CASRQGTGETQYF	TGTGCCAGCAGACAGGGTACTGGAGAGACCCAGTACTTC
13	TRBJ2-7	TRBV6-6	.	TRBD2	CASHRQAGGEQYF	TGTGCCAGTCACAGACAGGCGGGGGGCGAGCAGTACTTC
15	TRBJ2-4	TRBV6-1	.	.	CASIPNLASQAIQYF	TGTGCCAGCATCCCGAACCTGGCTAGCCAAGCCATTCAGTACTTC
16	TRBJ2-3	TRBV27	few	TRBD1	CASRNPGQGATDTQYF	TGTGCCAGCAGGAACCCGGGACAGGGGGCCACAGATACGCAGTATTTT
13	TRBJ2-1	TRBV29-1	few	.	CSVEVWTSNEQFF	TGCAGCGTTGAAGTGTGGACTTCGAATGAGCAGTTCTTC
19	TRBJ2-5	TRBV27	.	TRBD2	CASSFGTGTSGRPEETQYF	TGTGCCAGCAGTTTTGGGACCGGGACTAGCGGGAGGCCGGAAGAGACCCAGTACTTC
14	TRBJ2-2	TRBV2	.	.	CASSGDSYTGELFF	TGTGCCAGCAGTGGAGACAGCTACACCGGGGAGCTGTTTTTT
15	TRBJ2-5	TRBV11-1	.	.	CASSPPAGAEETQYF	TGTGCCAGCAGCCCCCCGGCAGGGGCCGAAGAGACCCAGTACTTC